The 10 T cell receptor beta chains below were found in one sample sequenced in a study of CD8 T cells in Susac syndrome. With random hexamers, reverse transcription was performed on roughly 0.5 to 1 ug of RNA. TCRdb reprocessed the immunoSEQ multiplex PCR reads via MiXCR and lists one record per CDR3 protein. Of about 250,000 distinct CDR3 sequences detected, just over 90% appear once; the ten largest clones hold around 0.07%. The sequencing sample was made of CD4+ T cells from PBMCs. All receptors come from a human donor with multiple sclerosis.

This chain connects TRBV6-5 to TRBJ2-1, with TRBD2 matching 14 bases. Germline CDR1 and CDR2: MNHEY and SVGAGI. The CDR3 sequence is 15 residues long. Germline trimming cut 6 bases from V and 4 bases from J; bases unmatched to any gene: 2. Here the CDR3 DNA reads TGTGCCAGCAGGACTAGCGGGGGGGTGTACAATGAGCAGTTCTTC. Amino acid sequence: CASRTSGGVYNEQFF.

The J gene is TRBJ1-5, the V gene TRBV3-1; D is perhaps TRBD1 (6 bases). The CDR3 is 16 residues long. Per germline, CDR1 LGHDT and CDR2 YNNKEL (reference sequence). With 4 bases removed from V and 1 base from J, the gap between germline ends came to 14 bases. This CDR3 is CASSPNGGGSNQPQHF. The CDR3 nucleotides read TGTGCCAGCAGCCCCAACGGAGGGGGAAGCAATCAGCCCCAGCATTTT.

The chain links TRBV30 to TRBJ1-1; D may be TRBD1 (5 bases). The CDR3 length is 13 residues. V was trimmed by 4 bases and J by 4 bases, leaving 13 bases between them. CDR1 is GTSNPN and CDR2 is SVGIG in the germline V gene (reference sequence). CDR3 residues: CAWTGDRGTEAFF. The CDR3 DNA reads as TGTGCCTGGACTGGGGACCGCGGCACTGAAGCTTTCTTT.

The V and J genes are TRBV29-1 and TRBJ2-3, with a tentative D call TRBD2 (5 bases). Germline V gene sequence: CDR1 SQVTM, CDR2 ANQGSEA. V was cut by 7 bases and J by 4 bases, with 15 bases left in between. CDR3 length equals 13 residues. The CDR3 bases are TGCAGCGGCAAACTCGCCGGGGCAGATACGCAGTATTTT. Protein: CSGKLAGADTQYF.

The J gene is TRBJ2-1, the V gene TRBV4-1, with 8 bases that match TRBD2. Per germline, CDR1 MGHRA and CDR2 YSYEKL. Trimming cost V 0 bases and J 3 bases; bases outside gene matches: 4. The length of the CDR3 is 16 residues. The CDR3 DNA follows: TGCGCCAGCAGCCAAGATTGGCGGGAGGACTACAATGAGCAGTTCTTC. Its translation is CASSQDWREDYNEQFF.

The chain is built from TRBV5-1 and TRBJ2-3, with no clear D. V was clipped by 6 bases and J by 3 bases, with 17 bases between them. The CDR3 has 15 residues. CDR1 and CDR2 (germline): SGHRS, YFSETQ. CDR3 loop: CASTRQASRTDTQYF. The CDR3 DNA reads TGCGCCAGCACCCGCCAGGCTAGTCGTACAGATACGCAGTATTTT. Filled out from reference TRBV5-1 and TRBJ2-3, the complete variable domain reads KAGVTQTPRYLIKTRGQQVTLSCSPISGHRSVSWYQQTPGQGLQFLFEYFSETQRNKGNFPGRFSGRQFSNSRSEMNVSTLELGDSALYLCASTRQASRTDTQYFGPGTRLTVL.

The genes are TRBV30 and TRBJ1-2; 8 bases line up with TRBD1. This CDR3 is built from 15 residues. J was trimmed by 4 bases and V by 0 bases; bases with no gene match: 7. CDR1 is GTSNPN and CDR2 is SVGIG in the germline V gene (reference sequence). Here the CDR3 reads CAWSVVGQGPYGYTF. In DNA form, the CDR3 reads TGTGCCTGGAGTGTAGTTGGACAGGGACCCTATGGCTACACCTTC.

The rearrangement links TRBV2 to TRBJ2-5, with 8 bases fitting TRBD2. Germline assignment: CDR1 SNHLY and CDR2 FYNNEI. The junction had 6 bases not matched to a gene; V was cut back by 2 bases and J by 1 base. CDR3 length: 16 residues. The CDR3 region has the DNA TGTGCCAGCAGTGAATTAGTCGCGGGGGGCCAAGAGACCCAGTACTTC. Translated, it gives CASSELVAGGQETQYF.

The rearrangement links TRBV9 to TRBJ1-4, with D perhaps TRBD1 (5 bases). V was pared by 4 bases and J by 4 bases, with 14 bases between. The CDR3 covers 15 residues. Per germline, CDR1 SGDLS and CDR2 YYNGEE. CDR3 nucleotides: TGTGCCAGCAGCCCCAGGACACGACTTAATGAAAAACTGTTTTTT. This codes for CASSPRTRLNEKLFF.

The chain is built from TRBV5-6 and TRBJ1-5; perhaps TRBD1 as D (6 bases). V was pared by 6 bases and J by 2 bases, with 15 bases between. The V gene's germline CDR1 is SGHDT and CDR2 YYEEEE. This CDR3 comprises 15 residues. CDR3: CASTQGQIGNQPQHF. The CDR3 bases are TGTGCCAGCACCCAAGGACAGATTGGCAATCAGCCCCAGCATTTT.